This TCR beta chain appears in the sequencing data of a study of a mutant IDH1 vaccine in newly diagnosed glioma. Study at large: Patients got radiotherapy, temozolomide, or both beforehand, and most got both. Findings and limits, study-wide: Pseudoprogression seemingly bore no relation to changes in top peripheral T cell clonotypes. Immune responses induced by the vaccine were seen in 93.3% of patients, spanning multiple MHC alleles.

This clone rates as medium-sized. Its antigen is as yet unknown. Regarding time point: baseline, week 1 (first vaccination visit). The treatment: pre-vaccination baseline after standard-of-care therapy. New IDH1-mutant, ATRX-lost WHO grade 3 or 4 astrocytomas occurred in donors. CDR1 and CDR2 from the germline V gene are SQVTM and ANQGSEA. This CDR3 is 14 amino acids long. V was clipped by 7 bases and J by 4 bases, with 19 bases between them. Profiling relied on immunoSEQ multiplex PCR, and the TCRdb table lists in-frame clones only, not all of them. The table has 35,000 to 40,000 clones, roughly 80% seen once.

The sequences come from PBMCs, collected from a glioma patient treated with radiotherapy, temozolomide or both. The sequence was collected from a man aged 35-49 years with glioma. Some clones in this sample may be carry-over from other donors' samples. The rearrangement joins TRBV29-1 to TRBJ1-1; possibly TRBD1 for D (5 bases). CDR3 residues: CSAGWDPRITEAFF. CDR3 coding DNA: TGCAGCGCCGGTTGGGACCCAAGGATCACTGAAGCTTTCTTT.